The 27 T cell receptor beta chains below all came from one sample that was sequenced in a study of T cells after yellow fever vaccination. TCRdb independently ran MiXCR on the 5' RACE reads; one entry per CDR3 protein. The data show under 250,000 distinct CDR3 sequences, around 7% seen once. The starting material was CD4+ T cells sorted from PBMCs, obtained 15 days after the yellow fever booster vaccination. These receptors all stem from a man aged 30 to 39 who received the YFV17D yellow fever vaccine.

This clonotype was picked up many times. The chain couples TRBV5-1 to TRBJ2-7; tentatively, D is TRBD1 or TRBD2 (5 bases each). Germline V CDR1 and CDR2: SGHRS, YFSETQ. The CDR3 extends over 14 amino acids. Between the trimmed V and J ends, which lost 3 bases and 2 bases, there was a span of 12 bases. The CDR3 DNA reads TGCGCCAGCAGCTCCTCCGGGACCCCCTACGAGCAGTACTTC. Protein: CASSSSGTPYEQYF.

This chain joins TRBV20-1 and TRBJ1-3; D unclear. Per the germline V gene, CDR1 is DFQATT and CDR2 is SNEGSKA (reference sequence). Deletions cut 5 bases from V and 0 bases from J, with 8 bases between. There are 13 residues in the CDR3. CDR3 coding DNA: TGCAGTGCTGTCGGGAACTCTGGAAACACCATATATTTT. Its translation: CSAVGNSGNTIYF.

This clonotype was seen at least ten times. The chain is built from TRBV7-2 and TRBJ2-7; D is possibly TRBD2 (5 bases). Germline CDR1 SGHTA, CDR2 FQGNSA. With 3 bases removed from V and 0 bases from J, the gap between germline ends came to 15 bases. CDR3 length: 16 amino acids. CDR3 DNA sequence: TGTGCCAGCAGCTTTTCCGGACTGGGGAGCTCCTACGAGCAGTACTTC. This translates into CASSFSGLGSSYEQYF.

The gene calls are TRBV5-1 and TRBJ2-3, with TRBD1 as a possible D gene (5 bases). V lost 0 bases to trimming and J lost 6 bases, with 11 bases between them. Germline assignment: CDR1 SGHRS and CDR2 YFSETQ. The CDR3 runs 14 residues. CDR3 loop: CASSLEGWGDTQYF. CDR3 nucleotide sequence: TGCGCCAGCAGCTTGGAGGGGTGGGGTGATACGCAGTATTTT. Filled out from reference TRBV5-1 and TRBJ2-3, the complete variable domain reads KAGVTQTPRYLIKTRGQQVTLSCSPISGHRSVSWYQQTPGQGLQFLFEYFSETQRNKGNFPGRFSGRQFSNSRSEMNVSTLELGDSALYLCASSLEGWGDTQYFGPGTRLTVL.

This clonotype was picked up a small number of times. The gene calls are TRBV7-2 and TRBJ2-7, with TRBD2 identical over 8 bases. Germline CDR1 SGHTA, CDR2 FQGNSA. The CDR3 loop spans 15 amino acids. J was trimmed by 5 bases and V by 7 bases; bases with no gene match: 13. The DNA of the CDR3 is TGTGCCAGCACCCGGGGGGGAACAGAGTCCCACGAGCAGTACTTC. Protein sequence: CASTRGGTESHEQYF.

This clonotype has at least ten counts. The rearrangement uses TRBV7-8 and TRBJ2-7, with no clear D. The CDR3 runs 11 residues. V was cut by 4 bases and J by 6 bases, with 7 bases left in between. Germline V gene lookup returns CDR1 SGHVS and CDR2 FQNEAQ. The CDR3 sequence: CASSSPVEQYF. The CDR3 DNA follows: TGTGCCAGCAGCTCCCCCGTCGAGCAGTACTTC.

This clonotype has a handful of counts. This sequence joins TRBV5-1 and TRBJ1-2; TRBD1 aligns across 9 bases. The CDR3 loop spans 13 amino acids. The V gene's germline CDR1 is SGHRS and CDR2 YFSETQ. The J segment lost 10 bases and the V segment lost 4 bases, leaving 8 bases of the junction unmatched. CDR3 nucleotide sequence: TGCGCCAGCAGCCCCGGGACAGGGAACGACTACACCTTC. Translating gives CASSPGTGNDYTF.

This clonotype was recorded many times. The V call is TRBV20-1, the J call TRBJ2-2, with 13 bases fitting TRBD2. V lost 3 bases, J lost 7 bases, and 2 bases stayed unmatched. This CDR3 has 14 residues. The germline V gene has CDR1 DFQATT and CDR2 SNEGSKA (reference sequence). CDR3 sequence reads: CSARWTSGSGELFF. The CDR3 DNA sequence: TGCAGTGCTAGGTGGACTAGCGGGAGCGGGGAGCTGTTTTTT.

This clonotype was seen more than once but under ten times. The chain has TRBV12-3 or TRBV12-4 and TRBJ2-5; possible D gene TRBD1, 6 bases. The V end lost 4 bases, the J end lost 2 bases, and 20 bases lay between the germline ends. This CDR3 is 17 amino acids long. CDR3: CASSSGLGHRLQETQYF. Here the CDR3 DNA reads TGTGCCAGCAGTTCCGGCTTGGGACACCGGTTACAAGAGACCCAGTACTTC.

In this sample, this clonotype turned up a few times. This chain joins TRBV12-3 or TRBV12-4 and TRBJ2-1, with 8 bases lining up with TRBD2. V gave up 2 bases and J gave up 7 bases; unmatched junction bases: 7. The CDR3 has 15 amino acids. The CDR3 DNA follows: TGTGCCAGCAGTTTACCCGGCGGGAGGTGGAATGAGCAGTTCTTC. The encoded protein is CASSLPGGRWNEQFF.

This clonotype showed up just a few times. The rearrangement uses TRBV7-9 and TRBJ2-7, with 8 bases matching TRBD2. The J segment lost 3 bases and the V segment lost 0 bases, leaving 7 bases of the junction unmatched. This CDR3 has 16 residues. CDR1 is SEHNR, CDR2 FQNEAQ, per germline (reference sequence). The CDR3 nucleotides are TGTGCCAGCAGCTTAGCGAGCGGGAGTGGGGTCTACGAGCAGTACTTC. The encoded protein is CASSLASGSGVYEQYF.

This clonotype has more than one count but fewer than ten. The rearrangement uses TRBV7-2 and TRBJ2-7, with TRBD2 as a possible D gene (6 bases). The CDR3 consists of 15 residues. The V and J ends lost 3 bases and 6 bases respectively, with 18 bases between them. Germline loops: CDR1 SGHTA, CDR2 FQGNSA. The CDR3: CASSFGGASVREQYF. The DNA of the CDR3 is TGTGCCAGCAGCTTCGGTGGGGCTAGCGTCCGCGAGCAGTACTTC.

A word on this clonotype: A much larger clone lies one base from this, so it may be a read error. CDR3 amino acids: CASILTPGQFFGYTF. CDR3 nucleotides: TGCGCCAGCATCCTTACCCCGGGCCAGTTTTTTGGCTACACCTTC. The gene calls are TRBV5-1 and TRBJ1-2, with D hard to call. Germline-derived CDR1 and CDR2 are SGHRS and YFSETQ. Between the trimmed V and J ends, which lost 6 bases and 7 bases, there was a span of 22 bases. CDR3 size: 15 residues.

This clonotype has more than one count but fewer than ten. The V gene is TRBV7-9, the J gene TRBJ1-4; D is perhaps TRBD1 (6 bases). The V gene lost 6 bases and the J gene lost 5 bases, with 16 bases spanning the gap. The germline V gene has CDR1 SEHNR and CDR2 FQNEAQ (reference sequence). This CDR3 contains 15 residues. The CDR3 is CASSSGTRENEKLFF. In nucleotides, the CDR3 is TGTGCCAGCAGTTCCGGGACAAGAGAAAATGAAAAACTGTTTTTT. Based on the CDR3 plus reference TRBV7-9 and TRBJ1-4, the full variable domain is DTGVSQNPRHKITKRGQNVTFRCDPISEHNRLYWYRQTLGQGPEFLTYFQNEAQLEKSRLLSDRFSAERPKGSFSTLEIQRTEQGDSAMYLCASSSGTRENEKLFFGSGTQLSVL.

This clonotype was detected ten times or more. The chain joins TRBV4-3 to TRBJ2-1, with 7 bases identical to TRBD2. Trimming removed 5 bases from V and 2 bases from J; junction bases left unmatched: 6. The CDR3 is 15 residues long. The germline gives CDR1 LGHNA, CDR2 YSLEER. This CDR3 reads CASSDGGSTYNEQFF. Written as DNA, the CDR3 is TGCGCCAGCAGCGACGGCGGGAGTACCTACAATGAGCAGTTCTTC.

This clonotype was seen a few times. The V and J genes are TRBV18 and TRBJ2-1; maybe TRBD1 (5 bases). The V gene's germline CDR1 is KGHSH and CDR2 LQKENI. CDR3 size: 15 residues. The germline V and J ends were trimmed by 0 bases and 5 bases, with 11 bases remaining between them. The CDR3 sequence is CASSPPQAGHNEQFF. For the CDR3, the DNA is TGTGCCAGCTCACCACCACAGGCTGGTCACAATGAGCAGTTCTTC.

This clonotype occurred a few times. This chain connects TRBV20-1 to TRBJ2-6; no firm D call. Per germline, CDR1 DFQATT and CDR2 SNEGSKA (reference sequence). The CDR3 totals 14 residues. Trimming pared 6 bases from V and 0 bases from J, leaving 9 bases between. This chain's CDR3 is CSAQTFSGANVLTF. The CDR3 region has the DNA TGCAGTGCCCAAACATTCTCTGGGGCCAACGTCCTGACTTTC.

V gene TRBV20-1 combines with J gene TRBJ2-7, with D possibly being TRBD1 or TRBD2 (5 bases each). Germline-derived CDR1 and CDR2 are DFQATT and SNEGSKA (reference sequence). The V end was cut by 0 bases, the J end by 2 bases, with 14 bases between. This CDR3 is built from 15 residues. DNA of the CDR3: TGCAGTGCTAGAGATGCCGGGGCCCAGGCCTACGAGCAGTACTTC. It specifies CSARDAGAQAYEQYF.

In DNA form, the CDR3 reads TGCGCCAGCAGCTTGGTTAGGACCCGGGATACGCAGTATTTT. It yields the protein CASSLVRTRDTQYF. The chain uses TRBV5-1 and TRBJ2-3; D call uncertain. Germline V gene sequence: CDR1 SGHRS, CDR2 YFSETQ. The V gene lost 0 bases and the J gene lost 6 bases, with 11 bases spanning the gap. This CDR3 is built from 14 residues.

This clonotype was detected only a few times. This chain uses TRBV19 with TRBJ1-5, with D unresolved. Trimming removed 2 bases at V and 6 bases at J, with 14 bases between. In germline, CDR1 is LNHDA, CDR2 SQIVND (reference sequence). CDR3 size: 15 residues. The CDR3 DNA sequence: TGTGCCAGTAGTATATCGGGCAGCCGAAGTCAGCCCCAGCATTTT. Translated, it gives CASSISGSRSQPQHF.

This clonotype occurred many times. J is TRBJ2-3 and V is TRBV7-2; D gene uncertain. CDR1 is SGHTA, CDR2 FQGNSA, per germline. V dropped 5 bases and J dropped 2 bases, with 11 bases sitting between them. CDR3 size: 14 residues. The CDR3 here is CASSRGVPTDTQYF. In DNA, the CDR3 is TGTGCCAGCAGCCGAGGTGTCCCCACAGATACGCAGTATTTT.

The chain carries TRBV9 and TRBJ2-1; D is ambiguous. This CDR3 is 16 amino acids long. V was cut by 0 bases and J by 8 bases, with 18 bases left in between. In germline, CDR1 is SGDLS, CDR2 YYNGEE. The CDR3 reads CASSVDHADPGDEQFF. The CDR3 bases are TGTGCCAGCAGCGTAGATCACGCTGACCCCGGCGATGAGCAGTTCTTC.

This clonotype was counted at least ten times. This rearrangement joins TRBV15 to TRBJ2-5; D remains unclear. Trimming removed 0 bases at V and 0 bases at J, with 11 bases between. Germline CDR1 LNHNV, CDR2 YYDKDF (reference sequence). This CDR3 is 16 amino acids long. The CDR3 region has the DNA TGTGCCACCAGCAGAGATATCTCTGGGGACCAAGAGACCCAGTACTTC. Protein product: CATSRDISGDQETQYF.

The chain links TRBV5-6 to TRBJ1-6; the D gene is possibly TRBD1 (6 bases). The CDR3 has 18 residues. V was clipped by 1 base and J by 5 bases, with 19 bases between them. Germline V gene lookup returns CDR1 SGHDT and CDR2 YYEEEE. CDR3 DNA: TGTGCCAGCAGCTTGTCTCTTATCCGGGGGCCTGATAATTCACCCCTCCACTTT. As protein: CASSLSLIRGPDNSPLHF.

This clonotype appeared a few times. The CDR3 DNA sequence: TGTGCCAGCAGTTTCGGATCACTAGGGAACACCGGGGAGCTGTTTTTT. This gives the protein CASSFGSLGNTGELFF. V gene TRBV12-1 combines with J gene TRBJ2-2; the table assigns TRBD2, which was not confirmed against the DNA. TRBV12-1 is labeled a pseudogene. The CDR3 is 16 residues long.

This clonotype was counted only a few times. The rearrangement joins TRBV10-2 to TRBJ2-7; D is unclear. The CDR3 contains 15 residues. In germline, CDR1 is WSHSY, CDR2 SAAADI. The V end lost 0 bases, the J end lost 5 bases, and 14 bases lay between the germline ends. DNA of the CDR3: TGCGCCAGCAGTGAGTCGTGGTCCAGCGTCGACGAGCAGTACTTC. Amino acids: CASSESWSSVDEQYF.

This clonotype was picked up many times. The chain couples TRBV27 to TRBJ2-7; no clear D. Germline V lookup: CDR1 MNHEY, CDR2 SMNVEV (reference sequence). The CDR3 length is 16 residues. V lost 8 bases and J 6 bases, leaving 26 bases between the germline ends. This CDR3 is CASCPKNGRLVCEQYF. As DNA, the CDR3 is TGTGCCAGCTGCCCCAAGAACGGGCGGTTGGTATGCGAGCAGTACTTC.